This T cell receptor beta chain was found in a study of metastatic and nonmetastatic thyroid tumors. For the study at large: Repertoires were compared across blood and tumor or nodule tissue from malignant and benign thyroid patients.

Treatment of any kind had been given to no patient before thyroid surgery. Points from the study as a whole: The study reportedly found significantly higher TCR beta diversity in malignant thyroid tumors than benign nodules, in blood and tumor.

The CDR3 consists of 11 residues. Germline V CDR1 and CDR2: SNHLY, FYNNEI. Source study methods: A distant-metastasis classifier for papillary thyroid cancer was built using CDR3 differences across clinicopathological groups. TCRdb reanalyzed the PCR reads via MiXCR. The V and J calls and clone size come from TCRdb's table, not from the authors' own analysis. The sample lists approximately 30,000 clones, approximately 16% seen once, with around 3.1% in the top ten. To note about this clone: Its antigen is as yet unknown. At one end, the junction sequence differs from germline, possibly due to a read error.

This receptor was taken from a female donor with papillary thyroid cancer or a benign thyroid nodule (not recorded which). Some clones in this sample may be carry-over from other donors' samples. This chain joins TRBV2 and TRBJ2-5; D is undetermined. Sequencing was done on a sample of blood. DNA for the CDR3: TGTGCCAGCTTCTACGAAGATACCCAGTACTTT. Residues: CASFYEDTQYF. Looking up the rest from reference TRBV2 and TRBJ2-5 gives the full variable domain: EPEVTQTPSHQVTQMGQEVILRCVPISNHLYFYWYRQILGQKVEFLVSFYNNEISEKSEIFDDQFSVERPDGSNFTLKIRSTKLEDSAMYFCASFYEDTQYFGPGTRLLVL.